This entry is about one TCR beta chain. The data were obtained in a study of T cell changes during pregnancy in multiple sclerosis. Assay used: immunoSEQ multiplex PCR; TCRdb lists only in-frame clones, some missing. The sample consists of 60,000 to 70,000 clones, roughly 91% of them appearing once. J was trimmed by 6 bases and V by 0 bases; bases with no gene match: 5. CDR1 and CDR2 (germline): SGHRS, YFSETQ. The CDR3 is made up of 15 amino acids. The source was peripheral blood, collected in the third trimester of pregnancy. The gene calls are TRBV5-1 and TRBJ2-3; TRBD1 agrees at 9 bases. The receptor comes from a female donor in good health, enrolled as a control in a pregnancy study. The CDR3 loop is CASSLDRQGDDTQYF. DNA of the CDR3: TGCGCCAGCAGCTTGGATCGACAGGGGGACGATACGCAGTATTTT. The complete variable domain, with remaining parts taken from reference TRBV5-1 and TRBJ2-3, reads KAGVTQTPRYLIKTRGQQVTLSCSPISGHRSVSWYQQTPGQGLQFLFEYFSETQRNKGNFPGRFSGRQFSNSRSEMNVSTLELGDSALYLCASSLDRQGDDTQYFGPGTRLTVL.